Below, 10 T cell receptor beta chains from the same sample are listed, as sequenced in a study of T cells in Graves' hyperthyroidism and ophthalmopathy. TCR beta CDR3 region amplification was performed from RNA transcripts. First-round RT-PCR targeting the TCR CDR3 was performed with the HTBI primer set. MiXCR, run by TCRdb on the multiplex PCR reads, gives a single entry per CDR3 protein. The sample yields approximately 270,000 distinct CDR3 sequences, 14% to 15% seen once. The sample was blood. Source of these receptors: a middle-aged woman with Graves' hyperthyroidism that later progressed to Graves' ophthalmopathy.

This clonotype has a handful of counts. The chain has TRBV5-1 and TRBJ2-7, with 8 bases matching TRBD1. In germline, CDR1 is SGHRS, CDR2 YFSETQ. The V and J ends lost 4 bases and 4 bases, in that order; junction bases with no gene match: 7. This CDR3 contains 14 residues. The CDR3 nucleotides read TGCGCCAGCAGCGCGGACAGGGCACTATACGAGCAGTACTTC. Translation gives CASSADRALYEQYF.

This clonotype was detected only a few times. The genes are TRBV28 and TRBJ2-2; D gene unclear. The V and J ends lost 2 bases and 3 bases respectively, with 13 bases between them. Per germline, CDR1 MDHEN and CDR2 SYDVKM. The CDR3 is 16 residues long. The CDR3: CASSLLRLADTGELFF. DNA of the CDR3: TGTGCCAGCAGTTTACTCCGACTTGCGGACACCGGGGAGCTGTTTTTT.

There are a few counts of this clonotype. The chain employs TRBV18 and TRBJ2-5; 16 bases match TRBD2. With V trimmed by 3 bases and J by 1 base, 5 bases remained unmatched. CDR1 and CDR2 (germline): KGHSH, LQKENI. The CDR3 has 18 residues. Here the CDR3 reads CASSPPGLAGGFQETQYF. In nucleotides, the CDR3 is TGTGCCAGCTCACCTCCGGGACTAGCGGGAGGGTTCCAAGAGACCCAGTACTTC.

The chain is built from TRBV19 and TRBJ2-2, with D possibly being TRBD1 (5 bases). The CDR3 has 16 amino acids. The V end was cut by 5 bases, the J end by 6 bases, with 19 bases between. Germline CDR1 and CDR2: LNHDA and SQIVND (reference sequence). CDR3 sequence: CASSSRLGLSPGELFF. DNA of the CDR3: TGTGCCAGTAGTTCCCGCCTGGGGCTTTCTCCCGGGGAGCTGTTTTTT.

The table lists this clonotype with a count of one. The chain is built from TRBV4-1 and TRBJ1-2; D gene uncertain. Germline V lookup: CDR1 MGHRA, CDR2 YSYEKL. CDR3 size: 13 residues. The ends were cut back, 1 base at V and 3 bases at J, with 6 bases in the middle. Here the CDR3 reads CASSQVLDYGYTF. Written as DNA, the CDR3 is TGCGCCAGCAGCCAAGTGCTTGACTATGGCTACACCTTC.

In this sample, this clonotype turned up many times. The chain has TRBV6-2 or TRBV6-3 and TRBJ2-2; perhaps TRBD2 as D (7 bases). The CDR3 consists of 16 residues. V was trimmed by 1 base and J by 5 bases, leaving 14 bases between them. Per germline, CDR1 MNHEY and CDR2 SVGEGT. Here the CDR3 reads CASSYFRGARTGELFF. In DNA, the CDR3 is TGTGCCAGCAGTTACTTTCGGGGGGCGAGAACCGGGGAGCTGTTTTTT.

This clonotype was found many times. V gene TRBV5-1 combines with J gene TRBJ1-6; maybe TRBD1 (5 bases). V lost 2 bases, J lost 0 bases, and 15 bases lay in between. Germline V CDR1 and CDR2: SGHRS, YFSETQ. The CDR3 is 18 residues long. This CDR3 reads CASSLGVVGGSYNSPLHF. The DNA for the CDR3 is TGCGCCAGCAGCTTAGGTGTCGTCGGGGGCTCCTATAATTCACCCCTCCACTTT.

The J gene is TRBJ1-3, the V gene TRBV3-1, with D perhaps matching TRBD1 (5 bases). V lost 8 bases to trimming and J lost 2 bases, with 16 bases between them. This CDR3 comprises 15 residues. Germline V gene lookup returns CDR1 LGHDT and CDR2 YNNKEL (reference sequence). CDR3 residues: CASAKRGSPGNTIYF. The CDR3 region has the DNA TGTGCCAGCGCTAAGCGGGGGAGCCCTGGAAACACCATATATTTT.

This clonotype has a count of ten or more. The chain employs TRBV12-3 or TRBV12-4 and TRBJ2-3, with D unresolved. The CDR3 sequence is 14 residues long. V lost 7 bases and J 2 bases, leaving 13 bases between the germline ends. CDR3 coding DNA: TGTGCCAGCACCCCGACTGGAAACACAGATACGCAGTATTTT. Encoded protein: CASTPTGNTDTQYF.

This clonotype was found many times. The genes are TRBV27 and TRBJ1-5; a weak D match, TRBD1 (5 bases). CDR1 MNHEY and CDR2 SMNVEV come from the germline V gene (reference sequence). The CDR3 totals 15 residues. V lost 2 bases and J 3 bases, leaving 11 bases between the germline ends. This CDR3 is CASSLTGGINQPQHF. The CDR3 DNA sequence: TGTGCCAGCAGTTTAACGGGGGGAATCAATCAGCCCCAGCATTTT.